This T cell receptor (beta chain) was recovered during a study of control samples from healthy donors and cancer patients. Sequencing was performed with immunoSEQ multiplex PCR; in TCRdb, only in-frame clones are kept and a portion is missing. This table holds 30,000 to 40,000 clones, over 85% found once. With V trimmed by 3 bases and J by 1 base, 0 bases remained unmatched. The CDR3 loop spans 13 amino acids. This clone showed up just a few times. The sample carries other DNA sequences with the same CDR3. The V gene is TRBV12-3 or TRBV12-4, the J gene TRBJ2-7, with 7 bases lining up with TRBD2. The source of this sequence is a man aged 35-49 years with colorectal cancer. The sequenced material came from PBMCs. The CDR3 reads CASSFGGSYEQYF. The CDR3 bases are TGTGCCAGCAGTTTCGGGGGGTCCTACGAGCAGTACTTC.